One T cell receptor (beta chain) is described in this entry. Its antigen has not been determined. There are no base qualities to consult, and no much larger clone falls within one base. The data were taken from a study of shared clonotypes between healthy human individuals (dated by TCRdb to 2020 to 2021). About the study as a whole: A few men and a couple of women, aged 18 to 49 years, made up the cohort. Leukapheresis yielded between about 0.85 and 10 billion PBMCs per donor. To estimate repertoire size and how much clonotype sharing occurs between individuals, the study deeply sequenced the blood TCR repertoires of several healthy adults. Libraries were prepared and TCR repertoires were sequenced by different laboratories using diverse techniques, in order to increase sequencing depth and limit assay-specific biases. For each donor, CD4 naive and CD4 memory were each run on three plates, CD8 naive on two plates, and CD8 memory on one plate. The paper's findings and limits, for the study overall: Even with the large sequencing depth, rarefaction of the sorted-subset datasets indicated that sequencing was incomplete. Higher generation probabilities were observed for clonotypes shared by all four sorted-subset donors than for non-shared clonotypes. Naive subsets generally had larger estimated clonotype richness than memory subsets did. The genetic and exposure-history diversity represented was limited by the small number of donors. Based on pairwise subsampling, the degree of clonotype sharing among donors was expected to be affected by sequencing depth. Approximately 5% of naive CD4, 3.5% of naive CD8, about 2.5% of memory CD4, and 0.4% of memory CD8 clonotypes were shared across a handful of donors. Only blood was sampled, and tissue TCR repertoires likely differ from those in blood.

TCR CDR3 regions were amplified from genomic DNA by multiplex PCR using the deep immunoSEQ assay. Genomic DNA extracted from each cell subset was distributed evenly over all wells of several immunoSEQ 96-well plates, and each plate served as one replicate. Each replicate PCR for sorted subsets received about 180 ng genomic DNA, equal to 30,000 or so T cell genomes. Purified libraries were quantified with a Qubit 3.0 fluorometer, sized on a Bioanalyzer 2100, and re-quantified with the KAPA Library Quantification kit. A separate single-read 150-cycle Illumina NextSeq 550 flow cell was used to sequence each immunoSEQ 96-well plate. The paper's processing steps were these. The immunoSEQ output contained only junctional sequences without quality scores, so filtering could not match that applied to full-length reads. To assign V/J genes and CDR3, sequences were annotated using PyIR, a Python wrapper for IgBLAST v1.9, with IMGT germline references. Reads were filtered out if the reads had weak V/J assignments (E-value above 1e-6), no CDR3, stop codons, out-of-frame junctions, or ambiguous translated residues. V3J clonotypes were defined as sequences sharing an identical inferred V gene, J gene, and CDR3 amino acid sequence. Percentage overlap between repertoires was computed as shared unique clonotypes divided by the size of the smaller repertoire. Repertoire richness was assessed with RTK rarefaction, the Chao1 estimator, and Recon v2.1 estimates of unobserved clonotypes. OLGA was used to compute generation probabilities for all TCRbeta clonotypes that the gDNA method yielded from a few donors. Drawn from immuneACCESS, this table holds only the in-frame rearrangements with V and J called that TCRdb kept. Clones are partly lost; checked studies trace under half to an unresolved V gene and leave the rest unexplained. That table gives V, J and clone size, and the DNA gave D and trimming. The sample profile shows around 95,000 clones; 67% of them were found once. The biggest ten clones account for over 35% of the sample.

Donors were healthy HIV-negative adults with no recently reported acute infections or vaccinations. Every donor was a Caucasian adult living in Nashville, Tennessee, USA. CD8 memory samples were composed of magnetically selected CD45RO+ cells combined with CCR7-negative CD45RA+ effector memory (TemRA) cells. Blood was obtained by leukapheresis, after which PBMCs were separated by Ficoll-Histopaque density gradient centrifugation and cryopreserved in liquid nitrogen vapor phase. Analytical flow cytometry was used to check the purity and quantity of each magnetically sorted T cell population. Each sorted fraction had its genomic DNA isolated and then quantified by UV absorbance on a Nanodrop 2000c. CDR1 MNHEY and CDR2 SMNVEV are derived from the germline V gene (reference sequence). From the cysteine through the phenylalanine, the CDR3 covers 14 amino acids. Only the CDR3 part of the read is kept: 42 bases, read in frame from the first base. Trimming removed 6 bases from V and 2 bases from J; the gene matches leave 4 bases unexplained.

The chain joins TRBV27 to TRBJ1-5, with TRBD1 matching 7 junction bases. The sequence was collected from a man aged 30-40 years in good health. The sequenced sample was memory CD8+ T cells sorted from blood. The meaning of the sample's cell subset or site label: CD45RO+ cells pooled with CCR7-negative TemRA cells. CDR3 reads: CASRPTGGNQPQHF. The DNA sequence follows: TGTGCCAGCAGACCTACAGGGGGCAATCAGCCCCAGCATTTT.